A single sample is the source of the 21 T cell receptor beta chains below, sequenced in a study of T cell responses to AZD1222 COVID-19 vaccine. Some clones are missing from TCRdb's copy, which holds only in-frame ones; the method was immunoSEQ multiplex PCR. The sample includes approximately 120,000 clones, over 85% seen only once; the top ten take 0.9% to 0.95%. The sequencing here drew on peripheral blood, taken on day 0 of AZD1222 vaccination. These receptors were taken from an adult in good health.

The J gene is TRBJ1-3, the V gene TRBV11-2; D uncertain. Germline CDR1 reads SGHAT; CDR2 reads FQNNGV. The CDR3 is made up of 15 amino acids. Trimming removed 7 bases from V and 2 bases from J, with 15 bases in between. The DNA of the CDR3 is TGTGCCAGCACCGAAATCGGGGTAACTGGAAACACCATATATTTT. Residues: CASTEIGVTGNTIYF.

In this sample, this clone turned up once. The sample holds other DNA sequences that translate to the same CDR3. The chain is built from TRBV4-1 and TRBJ1-1; the D is unclear. The germline V gene has CDR1 MGHRA and CDR2 YSYEKL. This CDR3 contains 12 residues. With 1 base removed from V and 5 bases from J, the gap between germline ends came to 5 bases. CDR3 loop: CASSQGRTEAFF. The CDR3 coding sequence is TGCGCCAGCAGCCAAGGCAGGACTGAAGCTTTCTTT.

The rearrangement joins TRBV19 to TRBJ1-5; D ambiguous. V was shortened by 1 base and J by 0 bases, with 10 bases between the two germline ends. CDR1 is LNHDA, CDR2 SQIVND, per germline (reference sequence). The CDR3 covers 16 residues. This CDR3 reads CASSIGAYVSNQPQHF. The CDR3 coding sequence is TGTGCCAGTAGTATAGGGGCGTATGTTAGCAATCAGCCCCAGCATTTT. Looking up the rest from reference TRBV19 and TRBJ1-5 gives the full variable domain: DGGITQSPKYLFRKEGQNVTLSCEQNLNHDAMYWYRQDPGQGLRLIYYSQIVNDFQKGDIAEGYSVSREKKESFPLTVTSAQKNPTAFYLCASSIGAYVSNQPQHFGDGTRLSIL.

The chain couples TRBV2 to TRBJ2-7, with TRBD1 matching over 7 bases. After removal of 6 bases from V and 2 bases from J, the junction contained 1 base not matched to a gene. Germline CDR1 is SNHLY and CDR2 is FYNNEI. The CDR3 is 12 residues long. The chain's CDR3 is CASRQGTYEQYF. CDR3 in DNA: TGTGCCAGCAGACAGGGGACCTACGAGCAGTACTTC. Full variable domain (remainder filled in from reference TRBV2 and TRBJ2-7): EPEVTQTPSHQVTQMGQEVILRCVPISNHLYFYWYRQILGQKVEFLVSFYNNEISEKSEIFDDQFSVERPDGSNFTLKIRSTKLEDSAMYFCASRQGTYEQYFGPGTRLTVT.

The chain employs TRBV30 and TRBJ1-1; D not certain. Germline CDR1 is GTSNPN and CDR2 is SVGIG (reference sequence). With 2 bases removed from V and 6 bases from J, the gap between germline ends came to 16 bases. The CDR3 extends over 14 amino acids. The chain's CDR3 is CAWSNGYSAPEAFF. The CDR3 bases are TGTGCCTGGAGTAATGGGTATAGTGCTCCTGAAGCTTTCTTT.

This clone was detected only a few times. This chain connects TRBV3-1 (or the pseudogene TRBV3-2) to TRBJ1-1, with no clear D. Per germline, CDR1 LGHDT and CDR2 YNNKEL (reference sequence). The CDR3 covers 12 residues. Trimming left V 0 bases short and J 9 bases short, with 8 bases between. DNA for the CDR3: TGTGCCAGCAGCCAAGACCGATACCAAGCTTTCTTT. This encodes CASSQDRYQAFF.

In nucleotides, the CDR3 is TGCGCCAGCAGCACCGGGACAGGCAATCCTAACTATGGCTACACCTTC. Its translation is CASSTGTGNPNYGYTF. The chain is built from TRBV5-1 and TRBJ1-2, with 8 bases aligning to TRBD1. This CDR3 has 16 residues. V lost 4 bases to trimming and J lost 0 bases; unmatched junction nucleotides: 8. From germline, CDR1 is SGHRS and CDR2 YFSETQ.

The chain links TRBV5-1 to TRBJ2-2; unclear D gene. This CDR3 has 14 residues. CDR1 and CDR2 from the germline V gene are SGHRS and YFSETQ. V was shortened by 2 bases and J by 4 bases, with 9 bases between the two germline ends. The CDR3 sequence: CASSLEGLTGELFF. DNA for the CDR3: TGCGCCAGCAGCTTAGAAGGTCTCACCGGGGAGCTGTTTTTT.

The chain carries TRBV7-9 and TRBJ1-1; 7 bases agree with TRBD1. Germline CDR1 and CDR2: SEHNR and FQNEAQ (reference sequence). The ends lost 7 bases at V and 1 base at J; junction bases unmatched: 12. The CDR3 covers 16 residues. Here the CDR3 DNA reads TGTGCCAGCACCAAGTATGCCAGGGGGGGGAACACTGAAGCTTTCTTT. It encodes CASTKYARGGNTEAFF.

The V gene is TRBV6-5, the J gene TRBJ2-7; D is undetermined. Germline CDR1 and CDR2: MNHEY and SVGAGI. The CDR3 sequence is 10 residues long. Trimming left V 10 bases short and J 4 bases short, with 8 bases between. The CDR3 coding sequence is TGTGCCACCTGGGGTTACGAGCAGTACTTC. It translates to CATWGYEQYF.

About this clone itself: Its ends do not fully match the called genes, so a read error is possible. The V call is TRBV4-2, the J call TRBJ1-1; possibly TRBD1 for D (6 bases). Germline loops: CDR1 LGHNA, CDR2 YNFKEQ. This CDR3 is 14 amino acids long. The CDR3: CASSQDHGGQRRHF. The CDR3 nucleotides are TGTGCCAGCAGCCAAGATCATGGGGGACAACGTCGTCACTTT.

The rearrangement uses TRBV7-8 and TRBJ1-3, with D perhaps TRBD1 (5 bases). The CDR3 contains 17 residues. Germline CDR1 and CDR2: SGHVS and FQNEAQ. The V gene lost 3 bases and the J gene lost 2 bases, with 17 bases spanning the gap. The CDR3 sequence: CASSFQDSTFTGNTIYF. The DNA of the CDR3 is TGTGCCAGCAGCTTCCAAGACAGTACATTTACTGGAAACACCATATATTTT.

This chain joins TRBV5-1 and TRBJ2-7, with TRBD1 matching 9 bases. The CDR3 totals 14 residues. Trimming cost V 0 bases and J 2 bases; bases outside gene matches: 0. Germline V lookup: CDR1 SGHRS, CDR2 YFSETQ. The CDR3: CASSLGDRAYEQYF. In nucleotides, the CDR3 is TGCGCCAGCAGCTTGGGGGACAGGGCCTACGAGCAGTACTTC.

The J gene is TRBJ1-2, the V gene TRBV12-3 or TRBV12-4; unclear D gene. The CDR3 consists of 11 residues. Trimming took 3 bases from V and 4 from J, leaving 3 bases between them. CDR3 sequence reads: CASSLGYGYTF. The CDR3 DNA reads as TGTGCCAGCAGTTTGGGCTATGGCTACACCTTC.

The V gene is TRBV6-1, the J gene TRBJ1-5; D is possibly TRBD1 (5 bases). Germline loops: CDR1 MNHNS, CDR2 SASEGT. The ends were cut back, 2 bases at V and 2 bases at J, with 22 bases in the middle. The CDR3 is 19 residues long. The CDR3 is CASSEIFVWDVVGNQPQHF. CDR3 nucleotide sequence: TGTGCCAGCAGTGAAATCTTCGTTTGGGACGTAGTGGGCAATCAGCCCCAGCATTTT.

This rearrangement joins TRBV5-4 to TRBJ2-2, with D unclear. The V end lost 2 bases, the J end lost 4 bases, and 9 bases lay between the germline ends. The CDR3 spans 14 residues. Germline V gives CDR1 SGHNT, CDR2 YYREEE (reference sequence). This CDR3 reads CASSFRSSTGELFF. DNA for the CDR3: TGTGCCAGCAGCTTCCGTTCGAGCACCGGGGAGCTGTTTTTT.

The V gene is TRBV3-1 (or the pseudogene TRBV3-2), the J gene TRBJ1-2; D unresolved. CDR3 size: 14 residues. Deletions cut 4 bases from V and 4 bases from J, with 13 bases between. The germline V gene encodes CDR1 LGHDT and CDR2 YNNKEL (reference sequence). The CDR3 region is CASSPRWRAYGYTF. In DNA form, the CDR3 reads TGTGCCAGCAGCCCGCGGTGGAGGGCCTATGGCTACACCTTC.

This sequence joins TRBV15 and TRBJ1-6; tentative D call: TRBD1 (5 bases). Trimming took 1 base from V and 2 from J, leaving 12 bases between them. Germline values: CDR1 LNHNV, CDR2 YYDKDF (reference sequence). The CDR3 covers 17 residues. CDR3 sequence: CATSRGGGETYNSPLHF. As DNA, the CDR3 is TGTGCCACCAGCAGAGGAGGAGGGGAAACCTATAATTCACCCCTCCACTTT.

The V call is TRBV19, the J call TRBJ1-1, with 9 bases lining up with TRBD1. Germline assignment: CDR1 LNHDA and CDR2 SQIVND (reference sequence). The CDR3 contains 15 residues. The trim removed 5 bases at V and 11 bases at J, leaving 15 bases unmatched. The CDR3 spells CASSATGGASSSAFF. The CDR3, as DNA: TGTGCCAGTAGTGCCACAGGGGGCGCGTCTTCCTCCGCTTTCTTT.

The chain joins TRBV6-5 to TRBJ2-3; D remains ambiguous. The CDR3 length is 14 residues. V lost 0 bases to trimming and J lost 1 base, with 5 bases between them. The germline V gene has CDR1 MNHEY and CDR2 SVGAGI. The CDR3 loop is CASSYSHRTDTQYF. The CDR3, as DNA: TGTGCCAGCAGTTACTCCCACCGCACAGATACGCAGTATTTT.

This clone is a singleton in its sample. This sequence joins TRBV6-5 and TRBJ1-1; perhaps TRBD1 as D (6 bases). The V gene lost 9 bases and the J gene lost 5 bases, with 19 bases spanning the gap. CDR3 length: 14 amino acids. Germline-derived CDR1 and CDR2 are MNHEY and SVGAGI. CDR3 in amino acids: CASTQTDQGTEAFF. The CDR3 DNA is TGTGCCAGTACCCAGACGGACCAGGGGACTGAAGCTTTCTTT.